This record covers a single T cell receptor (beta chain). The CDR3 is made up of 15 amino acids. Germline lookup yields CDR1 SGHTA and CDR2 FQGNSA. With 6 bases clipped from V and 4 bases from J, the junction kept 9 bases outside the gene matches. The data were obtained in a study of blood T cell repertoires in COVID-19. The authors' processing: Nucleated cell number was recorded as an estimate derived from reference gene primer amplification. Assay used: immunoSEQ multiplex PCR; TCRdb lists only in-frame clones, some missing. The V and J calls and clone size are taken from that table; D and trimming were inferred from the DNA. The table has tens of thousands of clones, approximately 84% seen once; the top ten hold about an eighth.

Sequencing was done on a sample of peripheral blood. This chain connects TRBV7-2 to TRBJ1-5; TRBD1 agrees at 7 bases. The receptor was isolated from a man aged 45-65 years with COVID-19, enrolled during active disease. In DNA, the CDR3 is TGTGCCAGCAGTTTCATCACAGGGGCTAATCAGCCCCAGCATTTT. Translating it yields CASSFITGANQPQHF.